This record concerns one T cell receptor beta chain sequence. This record comes from a study of blood T cell repertoires in COVID-19. Study in general: Some COVID-19 samples were acute and others convalescent; all came from the United States, Italy and Spain. T cells, B-cell-depleted T cells, or PBMCs supplied cDNA or gDNA.

The V and J ends lost 3 bases and 10 bases respectively, with 13 bases between them. The CDR3 spans 13 residues. Original data processing: How many nucleated cells were present was estimated from reference gene primer amplification. Sequencing was performed with immunoSEQ multiplex PCR; in TCRdb, only in-frame clones are kept and a portion is missing. The DNA gave D and trimming, while V, J and clone size come from that table. The repertoire holds 200,000 to 300,000 clones, with 80% to 90% as singletons. Cohort allocation depended upon clinical history that participants reported. The sequence came from a middle-aged woman who had been exposed to COVID-19. The chain combines TRBV12-3 or TRBV12-4 with TRBJ2-1; weak D call: TRBD1 (6 bases). Input material: PBMCs or T cells enriched from blood (not recorded which). The CDR3 sequence: CASSLTGDSEQFF. CDR3 sequence (DNA): TGTGCCAGCAGTTTGACAGGTGACTCGGAGCAGTTCTTC.